Listed below are T cell receptor beta chains from one sample, sequenced in a study of CD8 T cells in Susac syndrome. A single record per CDR3 protein comes from TCRdb applying MiXCR to the immunoSEQ multiplex PCR reads. The sample contains about 110,000 distinct CDR3 sequences, roughly 95% of which appear only once. The sample comprised CD8+ T cells from PBMCs. The receptors originated from a human donor with Susac syndrome. Each CDR3 is given with its conserved first and last residue. A D gene is named only where the DNA matches it firmly. The listing skips clone size in some rows; elsewhere it reads once, few, many or a size class.

abundance: NA
j_gene: TRBJ2-1
v_gene: TRBV7-9
d_gene: TRBD2
CDR3aa: CASSTTSGGLDEQFF
CDR3nt: TGTGCCAGCAGCACAACTAGCGGGGGCCTGGATGAGCAGTTCTTC

abundance: NA
j_gene: TRBJ2-1
v_gene: TRBV7-9
d_gene: TRBD1
CDR3aa: CASSSSGTGSRFEQFF
CDR3nt: TGTGCCAGCAGCTCCTCCGGGACAGGGTCTCGATTCGAGCAGTTCTTC

abundance: NA
j_gene: TRBJ1-5
v_gene: TRBV23-1
d_gene: NA
CDR3aa: CASSQSYRRNPPQHF
CDR3nt: TGCGCCAGCAGTCAATCGTACCGTCGCAATCCGCCCCAGCATTTT

abundance: NA
j_gene: TRBJ2-1
v_gene: TRBV9
d_gene: TRBD2
CDR3aa: CASSVVSGVNEQFF
CDR3nt: TGTGCCAGCAGCGTAGTGAGCGGGGTGAATGAGCAGTTCTTC

abundance: NA
j_gene: TRBJ2-1
v_gene: TRBV24-1
d_gene: TRBD2
CDR3aa: CATSQGTSGLEQFF
CDR3nt: TGTGCCACCAGCCAAGGGACTAGCGGTCTTGAGCAGTTCTTC

abundance: NA
j_gene: TRBJ2-1
v_gene: TRBV7-2
d_gene: NA
CDR3aa: CASSSPWDEQFF
CDR3nt: TGTGCCAGCAGCTCGCCTTGGGATGAGCAGTTCTTC

abundance: NA
j_gene: TRBJ2-2
v_gene: TRBV29-1
d_gene: TRBD1
CDR3aa: CSVSPGQGGAGELFF
CDR3nt: TGCAGCGTCAGTCCGGGACAGGGGGGGGCCGGGGAGCTGTTTTTT

abundance: NA
j_gene: TRBJ2-5
v_gene: TRBV20-1
d_gene: NA
CDR3aa: CSARDLGTGTQYF
CDR3nt: TGCAGTGCTAGAGATTTGGGGACTGGGACCCAGTACTTC

abundance: once
j_gene: TRBJ1-1
v_gene: TRBV13
d_gene: NA
CDR3aa: CASSLGLGSEAFF
CDR3nt: TGTGCCAGCAGCTTAGGCTTGGGGTCTGAAGCTTTCTTT

abundance: NA
j_gene: TRBJ1-3
v_gene: TRBV12-3/TRBV12-4
d_gene: TRBD1
CDR3aa: CASRTGGNTIYF
CDR3nt: TGTGCCAGCAGGACAGGGGGAAACACCATATATTTT

abundance: few
j_gene: TRBJ2-5
v_gene: TRBV2
d_gene: NA
CDR3aa: CASRGETQYF
CDR3nt: TGTGCCAGCAGAGGAGAGACCCAGTACTTC

abundance: NA
j_gene: TRBJ2-2
v_gene: TRBV7-6
d_gene: NA
CDR3aa: CASTDLAPNTGELFF
CDR3nt: TGTGCCAGCACCGACTTGGCTCCGAACACCGGGGAGCTGTTTTTT

abundance: NA
j_gene: TRBJ1-6
v_gene: TRBV4-1
d_gene: NA
CDR3aa: CASSQDPAGRYSPLHF
CDR3nt: TGCGCCAGCAGCCAAGATCCGGCAGGGAGGTATTCACCCCTCCACTTT

abundance: NA
j_gene: TRBJ2-5
v_gene: TRBV12-3/TRBV12-4
d_gene: NA
CDR3aa: CASSPEVEETQYF
CDR3nt: TGTGCCAGCAGCCCTGAAGTAGAAGAGACCCAGTACTTC

abundance: NA
j_gene: TRBJ2-7
v_gene: TRBV29-1
d_gene: NA
CDR3aa: CSARGPPGGEQYF
CDR3nt: TGCAGCGCTAGGGGGCCCCCCGGGGGGGAGCAGTACTTC

abundance: NA
j_gene: TRBJ2-2
v_gene: TRBV9
d_gene: NA
CDR3aa: CASSVGTALGGELFF
CDR3nt: TGTGCCAGCAGCGTAGGGACAGCCCTGGGCGGGGAGCTGTTTTTT

abundance: NA
j_gene: TRBJ2-5
v_gene: TRBV20-1
d_gene: NA
CDR3aa: CSANARGLKSETQYF
CDR3nt: TGCAGTGCTAACGCCAGGGGCCTGAAAAGTGAGACCCAGTACTTC

abundance: NA
j_gene: TRBJ2-3
v_gene: TRBV19
d_gene: NA
CDR3aa: CASSRTDGTDTQYF
CDR3nt: TGTGCCAGTAGTAGGACAGACGGCACAGATACGCAGTATTTT

abundance: NA
j_gene: TRBJ1-1
v_gene: TRBV29-1
d_gene: NA
CDR3aa: CSDGYGEAFF
CDR3nt: TGCAGCGATGGGTACGGGGAAGCTTTCTTT

abundance: NA
j_gene: TRBJ2-7
v_gene: TRBV5-1
d_gene: TRBD2
CDR3aa: CASSLIAGSYEQYF
CDR3nt: TGCGCCAGCAGCTTAATAGCGGGCTCCTACGAGCAGTACTTC

abundance: NA
j_gene: TRBJ1-1
v_gene: TRBV29-1
d_gene: NA
CDR3aa: CSVVGGPGHAANTEAFF
CDR3nt: TGCAGCGTTGTGGGGGGGCCGGGACACGCCGCGAACACTGAAGCTTTCTTT

abundance: NA
j_gene: TRBJ2-5
v_gene: TRBV13
d_gene: TRBD2
CDR3aa: CASRLAGGWETQYF
CDR3nt: TGTGCCAGCAGACTAGCGGGGGGATGGGAGACCCAGTACTTC

abundance: NA
j_gene: TRBJ1-1
v_gene: TRBV5-1
d_gene: NA
CDR3aa: CASSPPVGTEAFF
CDR3nt: TGCGCCAGCAGTCCTCCGGTGGGCACTGAAGCTTTCTTT

abundance: NA
j_gene: TRBJ1-5
v_gene: TRBV7-9
d_gene: TRBD1
CDR3aa: CASSLTGGSNQPQHF
CDR3nt: TGTGCCAGCAGCTTAACAGGGGGGAGCAATCAGCCCCAGCATTTT

abundance: NA
j_gene: TRBJ2-3
v_gene: TRBV29-1
d_gene: TRBD2
CDR3aa: CSASGGAADTQYF
CDR3nt: TGCAGCGCTAGCGGGGGGGCGGCAGATACGCAGTATTTT

abundance: NA
j_gene: TRBJ2-7
v_gene: TRBV19
d_gene: NA
CDR3aa: CASSIDHAAEQYF
CDR3nt: TGTGCCAGTAGTATAGATCACGCGGCCGAGCAGTACTTC

abundance: NA
j_gene: TRBJ1-1
v_gene: TRBV27
d_gene: NA
CDR3aa: CASSLGSNTEAFF
CDR3nt: TGTGCCAGCAGTTTGGGGTCGAACACTGAAGCTTTCTTT

abundance: NA
j_gene: TRBJ1-1
v_gene: TRBV7-9
d_gene: NA
CDR3aa: CASTGALNTEAFF
CDR3nt: TGTGCCAGCACCGGGGCCTTGAACACTGAAGCTTTCTTT

abundance: NA
j_gene: TRBJ2-4
v_gene: TRBV4-1
d_gene: NA
CDR3aa: CASSQAAGAGQNIQYF
CDR3nt: TGCGCCAGCAGCCAAGCGGCGGGGGCAGGGCAAAACATTCAGTACTTC

abundance: NA
j_gene: TRBJ2-5
v_gene: TRBV9
d_gene: NA
CDR3aa: CASSLPDAGTQETQYF
CDR3nt: TGTGCCAGCAGCCTCCCGGACGCGGGGACGCAAGAGACCCAGTACTTC

abundance: NA
j_gene: TRBJ2-7
v_gene: TRBV14
d_gene: NA
CDR3aa: CASSQDPVYEQYF
CDR3nt: TGTGCCAGCAGCCAAGACCCCGTCTACGAGCAGTACTTC

abundance: NA
j_gene: TRBJ1-2
v_gene: TRBV29-1
d_gene: TRBD1
CDR3aa: CSVGPDRGYGYTF
CDR3nt: TGCAGCGTTGGGCCTGACAGGGGGTATGGCTACACCTTC

abundance: NA
j_gene: TRBJ2-3
v_gene: TRBV12-3/TRBV12-4
d_gene: TRBD2
CDR3aa: CASSLVAGGTDTQYF
CDR3nt: TGTGCCAGCAGTTTAGTAGCGGGGGGCACAGATACGCAGTATTTT

abundance: NA
j_gene: TRBJ2-7
v_gene: TRBV2
d_gene: NA
CDR3aa: CASSGSGTDLYEQYF
CDR3nt: TGTGCCAGCAGCGGATCCGGGACCGACCTCTACGAGCAGTACTTC

abundance: NA
j_gene: TRBJ2-3
v_gene: TRBV3-1
d_gene: NA
CDR3aa: CASSQDRSGSLTDTQYF
CDR3nt: TGTGCCAGCAGCCAAGACAGGTCGGGCAGTCTCACAGATACGCAGTATTTT

abundance: NA
j_gene: TRBJ2-1
v_gene: TRBV5-6
d_gene: NA
CDR3aa: CASSLGFRGGSYNEQFF
CDR3nt: TGTGCCAGCAGCTTGGGGTTCAGGGGCGGCTCCTACAATGAGCAGTTCTTC

abundance: NA
j_gene: TRBJ2-7
v_gene: TRBV5-1
d_gene: NA
CDR3aa: CASSLTQGKWYEQYF
CDR3nt: TGCGCCAGCAGCTTGACCCAGGGGAAGTGGTACGAGCAGTACTTC

abundance: NA
j_gene: TRBJ1-4
v_gene: TRBV7-6
d_gene: TRBD1
CDR3aa: CASSPTGGGHSTNEKLFF
CDR3nt: TGTGCCAGCAGCCCCACAGGGGGCGGTCATTCAACTAATGAAAAACTGTTTTTT

abundance: NA
j_gene: TRBJ2-7
v_gene: TRBV20-1
d_gene: TRBD1
CDR3aa: CSARPTGDYEQYF
CDR3nt: TGCAGTGCTAGACCAACAGGGGATTACGAGCAGTACTTC

abundance: NA
j_gene: TRBJ2-7
v_gene: TRBV15
d_gene: TRBD2
CDR3aa: CATSPTSGGYEQYF
CDR3nt: TGTGCCACCAGCCCTACTAGCGGGGGCTACGAGCAGTACTTC

abundance: NA
j_gene: TRBJ1-2
v_gene: TRBV13
d_gene: NA
CDR3aa: CASSFRGTLEANYGYTF
CDR3nt: TGTGCCAGCAGCTTCCGAGGGACTTTGGAGGCTAACTATGGCTACACCTTC

abundance: NA
j_gene: TRBJ2-6
v_gene: TRBV3-1
d_gene: NA
CDR3aa: CASSLLTRTDPSGANVLTF
CDR3nt: TGTGCCAGCAGCCTCCTAACGCGGACCGACCCCTCTGGGGCCAACGTCCTGACTTTC

abundance: NA
j_gene: TRBJ1-5
v_gene: TRBV7-8
d_gene: TRBD1
CDR3aa: CASSLFAGQKKNQPQHF
CDR3nt: TGTGCCAGCTCCCTTTTCGCGGGACAGAAAAAAAATCAGCCCCAGCATTTT